This passage covers 8 T cell receptor beta chains from one sample sequenced in a study of T-cell memory formation after mild COVID-19. TCRdb recomputed calls from the 5' RACE reads with MiXCR, one row per CDR3 protein. This repertoire shows hundreds of thousands of distinct CDR3 sequences, approximately 21% found once; its top ten account for approximately 8%. Specimen: PBMCs or a T cell subset sorted from them (not recorded which). The source is an adult woman who had mild COVID-19 (a few samples of this study predate the infection). Cell type and time point are not known.

The rearrangement uses TRBV19 and TRBJ2-3, with 7 bases fitting TRBD1. The CDR3 totals 15 residues. Germline CDR1 LNHDA, CDR2 SQIVND (reference sequence). V lost 3 bases and J lost 1; bases outside the gene matches: 4. In nucleotides, the CDR3 is TGTGCCAGTAGTATCCGGGACAGTCGCACAGATACGCAGTATTTT. Translation: CASSIRDSRTDTQYF.

The chain joins TRBV30 to TRBJ2-5, with TRBD1 identical over 8 bases. The germline V gene encodes CDR1 GTSNPN and CDR2 SVGIG (reference sequence). Trimming removed 5 bases from V and 7 bases from J; junction bases left unmatched: 12. There are 14 residues in the CDR3. CDR3 amino acids: CAWDLGQGAGTQYF. Here the CDR3 DNA reads TGTGCCTGGGACCTCGGCCAGGGGGCTGGGACCCAGTACTTC. The variable domain in full, with the rest retrieved from reference TRBV30 and TRBJ2-5, is SQTIHQWPATLVQPVGSPLSLECTVEGTSNPNLYWYRQAAGRGLQLLFYSVGIGQISSEVPQNLSASRPQDRQFILSSKKLLLSDSGFYLCAWDLGQGAGTQYFGPGTRLLVL.

There are a few counts of this clonotype. V gene TRBV15 combines with J gene TRBJ2-1; 9 bases map to TRBD2. Per germline, CDR1 LNHNV and CDR2 YYDKDF (reference sequence). V was clipped by 1 base and J by 5 bases; unmatched bases: 0. The CDR3 is 14 amino acids. The CDR3 reads CATSRGLADNEQFF. The CDR3 DNA reads as TGTGCCACCAGCAGAGGACTAGCGGACAATGAGCAGTTCTTC.

J is TRBJ2-7 and V is TRBV5-1; D unresolved. This CDR3 has 15 residues. CDR1 and CDR2 from the germline V gene are SGHRS and YFSETQ. V dropped 4 bases and J dropped 2 bases, with 16 bases sitting between them. The CDR3 region is CASSLLAEGPYEQYF. The CDR3 coding sequence is TGCGCCAGCAGCCTATTAGCAGAAGGACCCTACGAGCAGTACTTC. The variable domain in full, with the rest retrieved from reference TRBV5-1 and TRBJ2-7, is KAGVTQTPRYLIKTRGQQVTLSCSPISGHRSVSWYQQTPGQGLQFLFEYFSETQRNKGNFPGRFSGRQFSNSRSEMNVSTLELGDSALYLCASSLLAEGPYEQYFGPGTRLTVT.

This chain connects TRBV18 to TRBJ1-2; D unclear. V was cut by 3 bases and J by 7 bases, with 12 bases left in between. The CDR3 extends over 13 amino acids. CDR1 is KGHSH and CDR2 is LQKENI in the germline V gene. The CDR3 nucleotides read TGTGCCAGCTCACCCGAGAGGGCGGGTGGCTACACCTTC. This gives the protein CASSPERAGGYTF.

This chain connects TRBV19 to TRBJ1-1; D not resolved. Trimming shortened V by 1 base and J by 7 bases, and 13 bases separated the two germline ends. Germline CDR1 LNHDA, CDR2 SQIVND (reference sequence). CDR3 length equals 14 residues. The CDR3 DNA follows: TGTGCCAGTAGTATAGTTGAACGGAGAGTTGAAGCTTTCTTT. Translated, it gives CASSIVERRVEAFF.

The rearrangement joins TRBV4-1 to TRBJ2-7; TRBD2 is a possible D gene (5 bases). Trimming shortened V by 4 bases and J by 6 bases, and 22 bases separated the two germline ends. Germline lookup yields CDR1 MGHRA and CDR2 YSYEKL. The CDR3 extends over 16 amino acids. CDR3 region: CASSPSLGGLNREQYF. CDR3 in DNA: TGCGCCAGCAGCCCCTCGCTAGGCGGGTTGAATCGCGAGCAGTACTTC.

This clonotype was seen just once. The chain has TRBV3-1 and TRBJ1-2, with D hard to call. This CDR3 contains 13 residues. Germline loops: CDR1 LGHDT, CDR2 YNNKEL (reference sequence). Trimming left V 2 bases short and J 3 bases short, with 7 bases between. CDR3 protein: CASSQSPDYGYTF. CDR3 coding DNA: TGTGCCAGCAGCCAAAGCCCTGACTATGGCTACACCTTC.